Sequencing of this TCR beta chain was carried out in a study of cytomegalovirus exposure and HLA in healthy donors. Findings and limits, study-wide: Specificity of three CMV-associated chains for CMV antigens was verified in vitro.

A remark on this clone: Antigen: not known.

Trimming pared 3 bases from V and 6 bases from J, leaving 16 bases between. Looked up from germline, CDR1 is SQVTM and CDR2 is ANQGSEA. The CDR3 covers 14 residues. In the PCR, 60 Vbeta and 13 Jbeta primers were used. The method was immunoSEQ multiplex PCR; TCRdb's version includes in-frame clones alone and lacks a portion of them. Found here are 65,000 to 75,000 clones, around 76% of them singletons; the top ten hold approximately 5.8%. Sequencing was done on a sample of PBMCs. This chain links TRBV29-1 with TRBJ2-3, with D possibly matching TRBD1 (6 bases). This clonotype was obtained from a man in his fifties in good health and CMV-seronegative. CDR3: CSVDLDRRLDTQYF. For the CDR3, the DNA is TGCAGCGTTGATCTGGACAGACGTTTGGATACGCAGTATTTT.